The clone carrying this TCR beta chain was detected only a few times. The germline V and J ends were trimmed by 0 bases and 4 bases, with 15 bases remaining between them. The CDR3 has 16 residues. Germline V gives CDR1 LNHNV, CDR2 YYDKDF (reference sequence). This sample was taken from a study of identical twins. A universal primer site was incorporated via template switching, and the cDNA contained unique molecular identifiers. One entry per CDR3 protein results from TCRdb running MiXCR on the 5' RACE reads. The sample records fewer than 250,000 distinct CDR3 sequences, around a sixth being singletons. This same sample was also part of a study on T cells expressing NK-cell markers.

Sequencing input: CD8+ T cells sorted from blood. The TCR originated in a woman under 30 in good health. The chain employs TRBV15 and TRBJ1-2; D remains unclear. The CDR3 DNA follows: TGTGCCACCAGCAGAGATCGTGGAACGTATGGCTATGGCTACACCTTC. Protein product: CATSRDRGTYGYGYTF.